The 24 T cell receptor beta chains listed next were all sequenced from one sample in a study of beta chain features in type 1 diabetes. Study-wide points: Shortening that was moderate but significant affected the TCRB CDR3s of Type 1 diabetes patients in all four CD4+ subsets.

Their target antigens are unknown. Investigators reverse transcribed all isolated RNA, so they sequenced expressed TCRB transcripts. The assay was immunoSEQ multiplex PCR, and TCRdb's table has in-frame clones only and misses some. The profile shows hundreds of thousands of clones, roughly 13% of them singletons. The sample comprised naive CD4+ T cells from blood. The receptors were gathered from a man aged 18 to 30 with type 1 diabetes.

The rearrangement links TRBV28 to TRBJ2-7; D remains ambiguous. With 6 bases removed from V and 3 bases from J, the gap between germline ends came to 9 bases. The CDR3 covers 12 residues. From germline, CDR1 is MDHEN and CDR2 SYDVKM. CDR3 protein: CASRATIYEQYF. The CDR3 nucleotides are TGTGCCAGCAGAGCCACCATCTACGAGCAGTACTTC.

Only a few counts were recorded for this clone. This chain uses TRBV28 with TRBJ1-5, with TRBD1 identical over 7 bases. The germline V gene has CDR1 MDHEN and CDR2 SYDVKM. The J segment lost 3 bases and the V segment lost 6 bases, leaving 2 bases of the junction unmatched. CDR3 length: 13 residues. CDR3 coding DNA: TGTGCCAGCAGGGGACAGTTCAATCAGCCCCAGCATTTT. Its protein is CASRGQFNQPQHF.

The chain employs TRBV6-6 and TRBJ2-7, with 11 positions matching TRBD2. V lost 0 bases, J lost 7 bases, and 5 bases stayed unmatched. This CDR3 region has 15 residues. Per germline, CDR1 MNHNY and CDR2 SVGAGI (reference sequence). The CDR3 protein is CASSYSTSGGPEQYF. CDR3 DNA: TGTGCCAGCAGTTACTCAACTAGCGGGGGTCCGGAGCAGTACTTC.

In its sample, this clone was seen a few times. The chain has TRBV10-3 and TRBJ2-7; D remains unclear. The CDR3 is 15 residues long. V was clipped by 3 bases and J by 6 bases, with 18 bases between them. Per germline, CDR1 ENHRY and CDR2 SYGVKD. The CDR3 DNA follows: TGTGCCATCAGTGATCCGGGCCGCGTTGGCCCCGAGCAGTACTTC. It specifies CAISDPGRVGPEQYF.

This clone appeared a few times. The chain joins TRBV11-1 to TRBJ1-1; D possibly corresponds to TRBD1 (5 bases). This CDR3 comprises 14 residues. Deletions cut 1 base from V and 0 bases from J, with 6 bases between. In germline, CDR1 is SGHAT, CDR2 FQDESV (reference sequence). Here the CDR3 reads CASSLGQLNTEAFF. For the CDR3, the DNA is TGTGCCAGCAGCTTAGGACAGTTGAACACTGAAGCTTTCTTT.

The rearrangement joins TRBV6-4 to TRBJ2-3; D gene uncertain. Germline loops: CDR1 MRHNA, CDR2 SNTAGT. V was shortened by 1 base and J by 1 base, with 3 bases between the two germline ends. The CDR3 has 13 residues. The CDR3 DNA follows: TGTGCCAGCAGTGACTTCGGCACAGATACGCAGTATTTT. It is translated as CASSDFGTDTQYF.

A few counts support this clone. This chain's CDR3 is CANLRDGDSPLHF. In DNA form, the CDR3 reads TGTGCCAACCTCCGGGACGGGGATTCACCCCTCCACTTT. This sequence joins TRBV2 and TRBJ1-6; perhaps TRBD1 as D (5 bases). Trimming shortened V by 10 bases and J by 8 bases, and 15 bases separated the two germline ends. Germline V CDR1 and CDR2: SNHLY, FYNNEI. The CDR3 consists of 13 residues. The variable domain in full, with the rest retrieved from reference TRBV2 and TRBJ1-6, is EPEVTQTPSHQVTQMGQEVILRCVPISNHLYFYWYRQILGQKVEFLVSFYNNEISEKSEIFDDQFSVERPDGSNFTLKIRSTKLEDSAMYFCANLRDGDSPLHFGNGTRLTVT.

This clone was detected only a few times. The chain links TRBV29-1 to TRBJ1-1, with a possible D match to TRBD1 (6 bases). The CDR3 is 11 amino acids. The V end was cut by 8 bases, the J end by 8 bases, with 15 bases between. CDR1 and CDR2 from the germline V gene are SQVTM and ANQGSEA. The CDR3 coding sequence is TGCAGCACCACCACCGGGACAGAAGCTTTCTTT. The encoded protein is CSTTTGTEAFF.

This clone has a handful of counts. The chain is built from TRBV14 and TRBJ2-1; tentatively, D is TRBD1 or TRBD2 (5 bases each). CDR1 SGHDN and CDR2 FVKESK come from the germline V gene. V shed 4 bases and J shed 1 base, with 14 bases lying between them. The CDR3 has 16 residues. CDR3 protein: CASSPHRGDSYNEQFF. DNA for the CDR3: TGTGCCAGCAGCCCCCACCGGGGCGATTCCTACAATGAGCAGTTCTTC. Together with reference TRBV14 and TRBJ2-1, the CDR3 gives the full variable domain: EAGVTQFPSHSVIEKGQTVTLRCDPISGHDNLYWYRRVMGKEIKFLLHFVKESKQDESGMPNNRFLAERTGGTYSTLKVQPAELEDSGVYFCASSPHRGDSYNEQFFGPGTRLTVL.

This clone has just a few counts. The CDR3 is CASTLAGGWSTGELFF. The CDR3 DNA reads as TGTGCCAGCACTCTGGCCGGGGGCTGGAGCACCGGGGAGCTGTTTTTT. The chain has TRBV7-9 and TRBJ2-2, with D possibly being TRBD1 or TRBD2 (6 bases each). Trimming shortened V by 7 bases and J by 4 bases, and 19 bases separated the two germline ends. Germline CDR1 is SEHNR and CDR2 is FQNEAQ (reference sequence). The CDR3 is made up of 16 amino acids.

This clone was observed a few times. J is TRBJ1-2 and V is TRBV9, with D unclear. Germline V gene data show CDR1 as SGDLS and CDR2 as YYNGEE. The CDR3 runs 15 residues. Trimming shortened V by 0 bases and J by 8 bases, and 17 bases separated the two germline ends. The chain's CDR3 is CASSVDGFGQSGYTF. The CDR3 region has the DNA TGTGCCAGCAGCGTAGACGGTTTCGGCCAGTCGGGCTACACCTTC.

This clone has only a few counts. The chain combines TRBV27 with TRBJ2-5; 9 bases are shared with TRBD1. Germline V lookup: CDR1 MNHEY, CDR2 SMNVEV (reference sequence). This CDR3 contains 15 residues. The trim removed 0 bases at V and 5 bases at J, leaving 4 bases unmatched. The DNA for the CDR3 is TGTGCCAGCAGTTTATCCAACAGGGGGCGTGAGACCCAGTACTTC. Residues: CASSLSNRGRETQYF.

This clone was detected a few times. At one boundary the junction diverges from the germline segment, which might be a read error. The chain has TRBV5-1 and TRBJ1-2, with a possible D match to TRBD1 (5 bases). From germline, CDR1 is SGHRS and CDR2 YFSETQ. The CDR3 extends over 12 amino acids. The CDR3 DNA sequence: TGCTCCAGCAGCTGGGACGGCTATGGCTACACCTTC. Protein sequence: CSSSWDGYGYTF. The full variable domain, in which reference TRBV5-1 and TRBJ1-2 provide the parts outside the CDR3, is KAGVTQTPRYLIKTRGQQVTLSCSPISGHRSVSWYQQTPGQGLQFLFEYFSETQRNKGNFPGRFSGRQFSNSRSEMNVSTLELGDSALYLCSSSWDGYGYTFGSGTRLTVV.

This clone was counted only a few times. The chain recombines TRBV2 with TRBJ2-7, with D possibly TRBD2 on 6 matching bases. V lost 7 bases to trimming and J lost 2 bases, with 9 bases between them. The V gene's germline CDR1 is SNHLY and CDR2 FYNNEI. The CDR3 has 12 amino acids. CDR3 in DNA: TGTGCCAGCACTAGCGATGCCTACGAGCAGTACTTC. It is translated as CASTSDAYEQYF. The complete variable domain, with remaining parts taken from reference TRBV2 and TRBJ2-7, reads EPEVTQTPSHQVTQMGQEVILRCVPISNHLYFYWYRQILGQKVEFLVSFYNNEISEKSEIFDDQFSVERPDGSNFTLKIRSTKLEDSAMYFCASTSDAYEQYFGPGTRLTVT.

The chain combines TRBV25-1 with TRBJ2-1; 9 nucleotides agree with TRBD1. Unmatched junction bases numbered 9, after V lost 2 bases and J lost 4 bases. Germline CDR1 reads MGHDK; CDR2 reads SYGVNS. This CDR3 is built from 17 residues. Written as DNA, the CDR3 is TGTGCCAGCAGTGAAAGTCCGGGACAGGGCTATTACAATGAGCAGTTCTTC. It translates to CASSESPGQGYYNEQFF.

This clone appeared a few times. A junction boundary mismatches the germline segment, possibly from a read error. V and J are TRBV27 and TRBJ1-1; a possible D gene is TRBD1 (5 bases). The germline V gene encodes CDR1 MNHEY and CDR2 SMNVEV (reference sequence). The CDR3 is 15 residues long. CDR3 amino acids: CASSLSDRGNSEAFF. The CDR3 DNA is TGTGCCAGCAGTTTATCGGACCGGGGGAACAGTGAAGCTTTCTTT.

The CDR3 coding sequence is TGCGCCAGCAGCACCGGGACAGGGGGCCACTATGGCTACACCTTC. It encodes CASSTGTGGHYGYTF. The chain uses TRBV5-1 and TRBJ1-2; 12 nucleotides align to TRBD1. V shed 4 bases, J shed 3 bases, and the junction held 4 bases outside the gene matches. This CDR3 is built from 15 residues. CDR1 is SGHRS and CDR2 is YFSETQ in the germline V gene.

This clone has only a few counts. The V gene is TRBV7-9, the J gene TRBJ2-7; the match to TRBD1 covers 8 bases. This CDR3 has 15 amino acids. Losses at the gene ends were 4 bases for V and 0 bases for J; bases not matched to a gene: 5. Germline-derived CDR1 and CDR2 are SEHNR and FQNEAQ (reference sequence). CDR3 nucleotides: TGTGCCAGCAGCTCCGTGGGACAGGCCTCCTACGAGCAGTACTTC. Amino acid sequence: CASSSVGQASYEQYF.

The V and J genes are TRBV27 and TRBJ1-6; D not certain. The V end was cut by 6 bases, the J end by 7 bases, with 31 bases between. The germline gives CDR1 MNHEY, CDR2 SMNVEV (reference sequence). The CDR3 is made up of 20 amino acids. The CDR3 DNA reads as TGTGCCAGCAGGGTCCGTCACAATCGGGCCGCGTCCCTTCGGAATTCACCCCTCCACTTT. Its translation: CASRVRHNRAASLRNSPLHF.

J is TRBJ1-1 and V is TRBV29-1; no definite D call. The V gene's germline CDR1 is SQVTM and CDR2 ANQGSEA. This CDR3 comprises 11 residues. The V end was cut by 7 bases, the J end by 4 bases, with 10 bases between. CDR3 loop: CSALFLTEAFF. The CDR3 DNA reads as TGCAGCGCCCTATTCCTCACTGAAGCTTTCTTT.

CDR3 residues: CASSYRDSVPLPLHF. Here the CDR3 DNA reads TGTGCCAGCAGCTACCGGGACAGCGTCCCGTTACCCCTCCACTTT. The chain is built from TRBV28 and TRBJ1-6; 7 bases map to TRBD1. The trim removed 6 bases at V and 12 bases at J, leaving 14 bases unmatched. Germline V lookup: CDR1 MDHEN, CDR2 SYDVKM. This CDR3 is built from 15 residues.

This clone occurred a few times. The gene calls are TRBV7-2 and TRBJ2-7; no definite D call. Trimming stripped 1 base from V and 6 bases from J, with 7 bases between. Germline lookup yields CDR1 SGHTA and CDR2 FQGNSA. The CDR3 has 12 residues. The CDR3 reads CASSLVGPEQYF. Written as DNA, the CDR3 is TGTGCCAGCAGCTTAGTGGGTCCCGAGCAGTACTTC.

This clone occurred a few times. The genes are TRBV7-9 and TRBJ1-2; 11 positions match TRBD1. With V trimmed by 7 bases and J by 8 bases, 6 bases remained unmatched. CDR3 length: 13 residues. CDR1 and CDR2 from the germline V gene are SEHNR and FQNEAQ (reference sequence). The CDR3 protein is CASTLGQGAGYTF. The CDR3 DNA is TGTGCCAGCACCCTCGGACAGGGGGCCGGCTACACCTTC.

CDR3 protein: CASSVAAGGNTIYF. The CDR3 region has the DNA TGTGCCAGCAGCGTAGCGGCAGGTGGAAACACCATATATTTT. The chain links TRBV9 to TRBJ1-3; D is undetermined. CDR1 and CDR2 (germline): SGDLS, YYNGEE. CDR3 length: 14 amino acids. The V and J ends lost 0 bases and 3 bases respectively, with 7 bases between them.